A selection of T cell receptor beta chains follows, all from one sample in a study of blood T cell repertoires in COVID-19. The data were produced by immunoSEQ multiplex PCR, yet TCRdb's version contains in-frame clones alone and is incomplete. The sample shows 150,000 or so clones, 76% of them seen only once. Sequenced input: peripheral blood. The receptors were sampled from an elderly woman with active or convalescent COVID-19. Both conserved end residues are part of each CDR3. The order of the fields is V gene, D gene, J gene, CDR3 protein. D genes are given only for firm matches.

V: TRBV4-3; D: NA; J: TRBJ1-4; CDR3: CASSQDYSRGWEKLFF
V: TRBV10-3; D: TRBD1; J: TRBJ1-4; CDR3: CAISEPGTGPNRREKLFF
V: TRBV3-1/TRBV3-2; D: TRBD2; J: TRBJ2-7; CDR3: CASSQALAGGSYEQYF
V: TRBV7-9; D: TRBD1; J: TRBJ1-4; CDR3: CASSLGWDRGTTNEKLFF
V: TRBV6-2/TRBV6-3; D: TRBD2; J: TRBJ2-5; CDR3: CASSYGRGASQETQYF
V: TRBV18; D: NA; J: TRBJ2-6; CDR3: CASSLPGLILSGANVLTF
V: TRBV6-5; D: NA; J: TRBJ1-1; CDR3: CASSYSRGGSRTEAFF
V: TRBV3-1/TRBV3-2; D: TRBD1; J: TRBJ1-6; CDR3: CASSNRGLSPLHF
V: TRBV30; D: NA; J: TRBJ1-3; CDR3: CAWSFGNTIYF
V: TRBV28; D: TRBD1; J: TRBJ2-7; CDR3: CASSQGGIYEQYF
V: TRBV7-9; D: TRBD1; J: TRBJ1-2; CDR3: CASSVNWGQVLNGYTF
V: TRBV10-2; D: NA; J: TRBJ2-7; CDR3: CASSLRGVGYEQYF
V: TRBV15; D: NA; J: TRBJ1-6; CDR3: CATSRASENSPLHF
V: TRBV27; D: NA; J: TRBJ1-3; CDR3: CASSRNSGNTIYF
V: TRBV2; D: TRBD2; J: TRBJ2-1; CDR3: CASSARLAGYNEQFF
V: TRBV6-5; D: TRBD1; J: TRBJ1-5; CDR3: CASRETGGSLEPQHF
V: TRBV24-1; D: TRBD2; J: TRBJ2-2; CDR3: CATSDPGTSGAGELFF
V: TRBV5-4; D: TRBD1; J: TRBJ1-2; CDR3: CASSRGQGDNYGYTF
V: TRBV28; D: NA; J: TRBJ2-2; CDR3: CASSLSTGELFF
V: TRBV6-6; D: NA; J: TRBJ2-1; CDR3: CASSPGATRNEQFF
V: TRBV4-1; D: NA; J: TRBJ2-1; CDR3: CASSQDGASYNEQFF
V: TRBV2; D: NA; J: TRBJ1-5; CDR3: CASSELRGGNQPQHF
V: TRBV29-1; D: NA; J: TRBJ1-3; CDR3: CSVRLTGRNTIYF
V: TRBV5-1; D: TRBD1; J: TRBJ1-4; CDR3: CASSPRTGNEKLFF
V: TRBV28; D: TRBD2; J: TRBJ2-1; CDR3: CASSLWGGQYNEQFF
V: TRBV11-2; D: TRBD1; J: TRBJ1-4; CDR3: CASSQIRQGVAKLFF
V: TRBV4-2; D: TRBD1; J: TRBJ1-2; CDR3: CASSQDTAGGQAGYTF